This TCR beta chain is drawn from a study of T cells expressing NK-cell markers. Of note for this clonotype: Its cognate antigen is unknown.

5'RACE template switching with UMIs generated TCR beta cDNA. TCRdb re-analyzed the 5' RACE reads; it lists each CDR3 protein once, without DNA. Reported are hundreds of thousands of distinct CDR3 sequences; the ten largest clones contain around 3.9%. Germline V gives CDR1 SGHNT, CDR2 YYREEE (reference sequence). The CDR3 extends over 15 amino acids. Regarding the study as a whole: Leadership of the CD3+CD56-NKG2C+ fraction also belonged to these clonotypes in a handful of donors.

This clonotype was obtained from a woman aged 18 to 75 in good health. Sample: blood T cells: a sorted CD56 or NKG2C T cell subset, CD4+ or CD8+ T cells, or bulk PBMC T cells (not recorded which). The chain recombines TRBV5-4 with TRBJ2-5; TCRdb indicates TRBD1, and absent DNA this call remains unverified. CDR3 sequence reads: CASSLEAGWGETQYF. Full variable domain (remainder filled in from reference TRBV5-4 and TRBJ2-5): ETGVTQSPTHLIKTRGQQVTLRCSSQSGHNTVSWYQQALGQGPQFIFQYYREEENGRGNFPPRFSGLQFPNYSSELNVNALELDDSALYLCASSLEAGWGETQYFGPGTRLLVL.